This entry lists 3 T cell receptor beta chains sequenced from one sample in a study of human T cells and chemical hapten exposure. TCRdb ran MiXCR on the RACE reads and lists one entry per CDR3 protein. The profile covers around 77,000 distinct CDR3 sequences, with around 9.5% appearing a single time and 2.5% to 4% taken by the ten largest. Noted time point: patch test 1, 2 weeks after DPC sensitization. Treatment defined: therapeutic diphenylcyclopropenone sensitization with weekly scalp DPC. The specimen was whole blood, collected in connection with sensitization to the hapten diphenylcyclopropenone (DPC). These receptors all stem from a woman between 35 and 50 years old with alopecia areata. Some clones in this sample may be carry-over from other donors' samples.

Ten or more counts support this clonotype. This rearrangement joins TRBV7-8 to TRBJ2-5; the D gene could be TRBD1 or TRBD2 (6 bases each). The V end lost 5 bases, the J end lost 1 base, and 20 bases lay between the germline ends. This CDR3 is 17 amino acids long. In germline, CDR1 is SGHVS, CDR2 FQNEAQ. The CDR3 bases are TGTGCCAGCAGCACAAGGGGGGCAGGACCCTTCCAAGAGACCCAGTACTTC. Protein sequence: CASSTRGAGPFQETQYF. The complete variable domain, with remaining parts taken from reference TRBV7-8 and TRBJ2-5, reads GAGVSQSPRYKVAKRGQDVALRCDPISGHVSLFWYQQALGQGPEFLTYFQNEAQLDKSGLPSDRFFAERPEGSVSTLKIQRTQQEDSAVYLCASSTRGAGPFQETQYFGPGTRLLVL.

In DNA form, the CDR3 reads TGCGCCAGCAGCTTGGCCCTGGCAGACCTCACTGAAGCTTTCTTT. Translating it yields CASSLALADLTEAFF. The V gene is TRBV5-1, the J gene TRBJ1-1; D gene ambiguous. The CDR3 runs to 15 residues. Germline-derived CDR1 and CDR2 are SGHRS and YFSETQ. Trimming stripped 0 bases from V and 4 bases from J, with 13 bases between. The full variable domain, in which reference TRBV5-1 and TRBJ1-1 provide the parts outside the CDR3, is KAGVTQTPRYLIKTRGQQVTLSCSPISGHRSVSWYQQTPGQGLQFLFEYFSETQRNKGNFPGRFSGRQFSNSRSEMNVSTLELGDSALYLCASSLALADLTEAFFGQGTRLTVV.

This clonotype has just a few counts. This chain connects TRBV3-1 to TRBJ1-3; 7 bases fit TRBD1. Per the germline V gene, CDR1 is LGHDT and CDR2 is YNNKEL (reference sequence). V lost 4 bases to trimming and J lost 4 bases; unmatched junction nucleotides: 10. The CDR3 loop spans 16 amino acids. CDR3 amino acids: CASSPIRQGVGNTIYF. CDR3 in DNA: TGTGCCAGCAGCCCTATACGGCAGGGGGTCGGAAACACCATATATTTT.